This entry lists 3 T cell receptor beta chains sequenced from one sample in a study of CXCR3-negative and CXCR3-positive naive CD8 T cells. Each TRB cDNA library was prepared by 5' RACE (with UMI labels). TCRdb re-called the 5' RACE reads; every CDR3 protein appears as one record, without DNA. The table lists 75,000 to 95,000 distinct CDR3 sequences. Input material: naive CXCR3- CD8+ T cells from blood. Specified subset: CD45RO-CCR7+CD27+CD95- naive CD8+ T cells lacking CXCR3 (TNR3-). These receptors all come from a human donor in good health. Some clones in this sample may be carry-over from other donors' samples.

V and J are TRBV9 and TRBJ2-1; TCRdb's assignment of TRBD2 cannot be checked, as there is no DNA. The V gene's germline CDR1 is SGDLS and CDR2 YYNGEE. This CDR3 region has 15 residues. CDR3 protein: CASSVRDFQYNEQFF.

The rearrangement joins TRBV6-5 to TRBJ1-2. Germline CDR1 and CDR2: MNHEY and SVGAGI. CDR3 length equals 14 residues. CDR3 region: CASSSEGLDYGYTF.

The chain employs TRBV7-9 and TRBJ2-2. The CDR3 spans 14 residues. Germline V gives CDR1 SEHNR, CDR2 FQNEAQ (reference sequence). The CDR3 sequence: CASSHITNTGELFF.